This T cell receptor beta chain was profiled in a study of technical replicates of blood from a handful of donors. Germline CDR1 reads KGHSH; CDR2 reads LQKENI. The CDR3 extends over 15 amino acids. V shed 0 bases and J shed 6 bases, with 12 bases lying between them. This clone was detected once. The protocol was immunoSEQ multiplex PCR, while the TCRdb copy is restricted to in-frame clones and leaves out a portion. The sample has around 65,000 clones, 86% seen once. The sample comprised PBMCs. This clonotype originated in a human donor in good health. Some clones in this sample may be carry-over from other donors' samples. The chain joins TRBV18 to TRBJ2-1; the D gene is possibly TRBD2 (7 bases). CDR3 sequence reads: CASSPPGGPGNEQFF. The CDR3 bases are TGTGCCAGCTCACCACCCGGGGGGCCCGGCAATGAGCAGTTCTTC. The variable domain in full, completed from reference TRBV18 and TRBJ2-1, reads NAGVMQNPRHLVRRRGQEARLRCSPMKGHSHVYWYRQLPEEGLKFMVYLQKENIIDESGMPKERFSAEFPKEGPSILRIQQVVRGDSAAYFCASSPPGGPGNEQFFGPGTRLTVL.